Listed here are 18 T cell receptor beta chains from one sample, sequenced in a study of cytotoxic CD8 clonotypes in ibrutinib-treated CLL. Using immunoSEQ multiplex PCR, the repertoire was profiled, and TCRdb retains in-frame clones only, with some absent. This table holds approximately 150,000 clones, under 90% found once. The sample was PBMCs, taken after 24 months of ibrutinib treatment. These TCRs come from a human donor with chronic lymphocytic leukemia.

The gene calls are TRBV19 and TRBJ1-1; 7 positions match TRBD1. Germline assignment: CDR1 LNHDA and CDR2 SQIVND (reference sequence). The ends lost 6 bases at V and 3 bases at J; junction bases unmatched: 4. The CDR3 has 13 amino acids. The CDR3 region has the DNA TGTGCCAGTAGCCGCGACAGGGACACTGAAGCTTTCTTT. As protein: CASSRDRDTEAFF.

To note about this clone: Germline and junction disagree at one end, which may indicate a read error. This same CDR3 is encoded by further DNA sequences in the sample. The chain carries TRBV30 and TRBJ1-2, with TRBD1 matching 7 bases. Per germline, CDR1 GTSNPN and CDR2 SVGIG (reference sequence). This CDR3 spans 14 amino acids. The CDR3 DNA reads TGTGCCTGGAGTGTGGGACAGCCCGGATATGGCTACACCTTT. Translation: CAWSVGQPGYGYTF.

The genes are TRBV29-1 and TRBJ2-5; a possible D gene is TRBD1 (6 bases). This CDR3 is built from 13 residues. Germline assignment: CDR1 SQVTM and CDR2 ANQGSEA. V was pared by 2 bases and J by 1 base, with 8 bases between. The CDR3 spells CSVEKQGQETQYF. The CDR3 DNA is TGCAGCGTTGAAAAACAGGGCCAAGAGACCCAGTACTTC.

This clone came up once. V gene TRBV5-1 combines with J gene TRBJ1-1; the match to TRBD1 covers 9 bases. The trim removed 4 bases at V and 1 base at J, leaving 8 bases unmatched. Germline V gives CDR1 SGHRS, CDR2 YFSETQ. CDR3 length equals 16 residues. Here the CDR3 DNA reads TGCGCCAGCAGCCGTATATCGGACAGGGGGAACACTGAAGCTTTCTTT. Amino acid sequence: CASSRISDRGNTEAFF.

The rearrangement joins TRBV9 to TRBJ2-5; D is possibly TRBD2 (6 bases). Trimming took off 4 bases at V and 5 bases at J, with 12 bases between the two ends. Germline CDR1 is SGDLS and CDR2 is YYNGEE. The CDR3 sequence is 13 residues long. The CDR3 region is CASSQPGRETQYF. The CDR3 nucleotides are TGTGCCAGCAGCCAGCCTGGGAGGGAGACCCAGTACTTC.

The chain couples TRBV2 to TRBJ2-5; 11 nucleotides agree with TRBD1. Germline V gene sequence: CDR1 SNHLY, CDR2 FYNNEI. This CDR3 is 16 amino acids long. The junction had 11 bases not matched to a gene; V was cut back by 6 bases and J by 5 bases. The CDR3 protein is CASRHRRTGGGETQYF. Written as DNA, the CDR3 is TGTGCCAGCAGGCACCGTAGGACAGGGGGCGGCGAGACCCAGTACTTC.

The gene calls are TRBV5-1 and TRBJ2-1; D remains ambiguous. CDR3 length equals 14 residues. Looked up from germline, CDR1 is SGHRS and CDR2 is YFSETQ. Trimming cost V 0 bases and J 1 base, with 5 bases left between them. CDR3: CASSLGQSYNEQFF. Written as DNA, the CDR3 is TGCGCCAGCAGCTTGGGGCAGTCCTACAATGAGCAGTTCTTC.

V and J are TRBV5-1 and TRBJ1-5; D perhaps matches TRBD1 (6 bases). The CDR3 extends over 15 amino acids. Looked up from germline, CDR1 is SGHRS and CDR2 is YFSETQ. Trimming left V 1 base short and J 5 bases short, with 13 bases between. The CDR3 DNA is TGCGCCAGCAGCTTGACAGGGTCTTACGATCAGCCCCAGCATTTT. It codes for CASSLTGSYDQPQHF.

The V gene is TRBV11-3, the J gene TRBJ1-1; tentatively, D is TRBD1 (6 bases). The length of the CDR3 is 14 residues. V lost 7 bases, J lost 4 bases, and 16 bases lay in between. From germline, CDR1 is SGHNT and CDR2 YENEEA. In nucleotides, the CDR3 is TGTGCCAGCACTCGCGGGGGCCAGAGCACTGAAGCTTTCTTT. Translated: CASTRGGQSTEAFF.

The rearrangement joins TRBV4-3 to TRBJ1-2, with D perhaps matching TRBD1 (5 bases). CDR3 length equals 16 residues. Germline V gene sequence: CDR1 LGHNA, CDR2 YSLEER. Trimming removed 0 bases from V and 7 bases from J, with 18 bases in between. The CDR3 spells CASSQEPGRGGAGYTF. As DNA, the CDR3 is TGCGCCAGCAGCCAAGAACCAGGGAGAGGAGGGGCTGGCTACACCTTC.

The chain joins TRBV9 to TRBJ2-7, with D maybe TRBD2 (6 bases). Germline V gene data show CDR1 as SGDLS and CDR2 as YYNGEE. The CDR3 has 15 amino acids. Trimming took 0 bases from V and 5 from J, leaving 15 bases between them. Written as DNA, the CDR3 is TGTGCCAGCAGCGTAGATAGCGGTCATGCCCACGAGCAGTACTTC. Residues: CASSVDSGHAHEQYF.

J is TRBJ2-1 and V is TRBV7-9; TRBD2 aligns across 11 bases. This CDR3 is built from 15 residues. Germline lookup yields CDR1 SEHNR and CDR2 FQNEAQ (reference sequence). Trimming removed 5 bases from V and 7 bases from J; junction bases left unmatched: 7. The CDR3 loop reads CASSPGTSGNNEQFF. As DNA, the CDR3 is TGTGCCAGCAGCCCCGGGACTAGCGGCAATAATGAGCAGTTCTTC.

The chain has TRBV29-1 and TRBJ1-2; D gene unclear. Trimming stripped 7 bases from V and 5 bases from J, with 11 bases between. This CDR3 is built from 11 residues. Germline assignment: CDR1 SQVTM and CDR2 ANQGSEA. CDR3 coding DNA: TGCAGCGGCCGCGACCCTTATGGCTACACCTTC. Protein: CSGRDPYGYTF.

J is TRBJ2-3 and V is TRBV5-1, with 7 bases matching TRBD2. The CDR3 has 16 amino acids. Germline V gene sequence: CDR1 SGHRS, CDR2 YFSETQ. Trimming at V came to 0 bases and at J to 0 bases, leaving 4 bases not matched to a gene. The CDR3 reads CASSLGSGLSTDTQYF. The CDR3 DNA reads TGCGCCAGCAGCTTGGGTAGCGGGCTTAGCACAGATACGCAGTATTTT.

The CDR3 DNA sequence: TGTGCCAGCAGTGCCCGACAGGGGGCTAATCAGCCCCAGCATTTT. Its protein is CASSARQGANQPQHF. The V and J genes are TRBV6-1 and TRBJ1-5, with 10 bases identical to TRBD1. Trimming cost V 4 bases and J 4 bases; bases outside gene matches: 4. The germline CDR1 and CDR2 sequences are MNHNS and SASEGT. This CDR3 has 15 amino acids.

CDR3 in DNA: TGTGCCAGCAGTGCACAGGGAAACACCATATATTTT. As protein: CASSAQGNTIYF. The rearrangement uses TRBV2 and TRBJ1-3; D not certain. V was cut by 4 bases and J by 4 bases, with 5 bases left in between. The germline V gene has CDR1 SNHLY and CDR2 FYNNEI. The CDR3 is 12 amino acids.

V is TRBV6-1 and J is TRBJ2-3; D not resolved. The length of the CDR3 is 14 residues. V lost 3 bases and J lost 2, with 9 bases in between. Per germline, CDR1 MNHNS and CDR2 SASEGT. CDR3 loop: CASSEPPNTDTQYF. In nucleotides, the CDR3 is TGTGCCAGCAGTGAGCCACCAAACACAGATACGCAGTATTTT.

The CDR3 DNA reads as TGTGCCAGCAGCCCTTTGCGGGATACGCAGTATTTT. Translated: CASSPLRDTQYF. V gene TRBV7-2 combines with J gene TRBJ2-3; D ambiguous. The ends were cut back, 5 bases at V and 6 bases at J, with 9 bases in the middle. This CDR3 has 12 residues. Germline CDR1 SGHTA, CDR2 FQGNSA.